The 17 T cell receptor beta chains below come from one sample, sequenced in a study of regulatory T cells in long-lasting Graves disease. As to time point: persistent/refractory GD, antithyroid drugs over 5 years with positive TRAb. The TCR library was made from RNA that had been extracted from PBMCs in TRIzol. The TCR beta library used iRepertoire HTBI primers with Arm-PCR amplification of CDR3. TCRdb called the multiplex PCR reads again in MiXCR, with one record for every CDR3 protein. The table lists hundreds of thousands of distinct CDR3 sequences, about 22% of them singletons. The specimen comprised peripheral blood mononuclear cells (PBMCs), sampled when the disease was refractory, from a patient treated with antithyroid drugs. These TCRs come from a female donor with Graves disease.

As concerns this clonotype: A read error may explain this, as a much larger clone is one base away. The chain is built from TRBV5-1 and TRBJ1-1; D might be TRBD1 (5 bases). Germline lookup yields CDR1 SGHRS and CDR2 YFSETQ. This CDR3 spans 13 amino acids. With 4 bases removed from V and 3 bases from J, the gap between germline ends came to 10 bases. In nucleotides, the CDR3 is TGCGCCAGCAGCGAGGACAAGGACACTGAAGCTTTCTTT. Translating it yields CASSEDKDTEAFF.

The chain joins TRBV20-1 to TRBJ1-3; D is undetermined. The V end was cut by 0 bases, the J end by 4 bases, with 13 bases between. Per germline, CDR1 DFQATT and CDR2 SNEGSKA (reference sequence). This CDR3 region has 15 residues. The CDR3 spells CSARDRSQAGNTIYF. CDR3 sequence (DNA): TGCAGTGCTAGAGATCGGTCCCAGGCCGGAAACACCATATATTTT.

V gene TRBV7-9 combines with J gene TRBJ2-7; no reliable D call. The CDR3 spans 16 residues. Trimming shortened V by 1 base and J by 4 bases, and 17 bases separated the two germline ends. Germline CDR1 and CDR2: SEHNR and FQNEAQ (reference sequence). The CDR3 is CASSLGVGVRQYEQYF. Here the CDR3 DNA reads TGTGCCAGCAGCTTAGGGGTGGGTGTTCGACAATACGAGCAGTACTTC. The full variable domain, completed using reference TRBV7-9 and TRBJ2-7, is DTGVSQNPRHKITKRGQNVTFRCDPISEHNRLYWYRQTLGQGPEFLTYFQNEAQLEKSRLLSDRFSAERPKGSFSTLEIQRTEQGDSAMYLCASSLGVGVRQYEQYFGPGTRLTVT.

This clonotype was detected ten times or more. This chain uses TRBV7-2 with TRBJ2-7, with D unresolved. V was clipped by 5 bases and J by 1 base, with 12 bases between them. CDR3 length equals 14 residues. Germline loops: CDR1 SGHTA, CDR2 FQGNSA. CDR3 DNA sequence: TGTGCCAGCAGCACTCCGCCCAATTCCTACGAGCAGTACTTC. Translation gives CASSTPPNSYEQYF.

In its sample, this clonotype was seen a few times. This chain links TRBV24-1 with TRBJ2-1; 13 bases map to TRBD2. Per germline, CDR1 KGHDR and CDR2 SFDVKD. The CDR3 has 14 amino acids. The ends lost 10 bases at V and 7 bases at J; junction bases unmatched: 6. CDR3 sequence: CATGGGLAGNEQFF. The CDR3 DNA sequence: TGTGCCACAGGGGGGGGACTAGCGGGAAATGAGCAGTTCTTC.

This clonotype occurred a few times. The CDR3 nucleotides are TGTGCCTGGAGTGTAAGCCTTTCGGATGGCTACACCTTC. Translation gives CAWSVSLSDGYTF. This chain uses TRBV30 with TRBJ1-2; D not resolved. Per the germline V gene, CDR1 is GTSNPN and CDR2 is SVGIG (reference sequence). The CDR3 sequence is 13 residues long. The V end lost 0 bases, the J end lost 6 bases, and 11 bases lay between the germline ends. Looking up the rest from reference TRBV30 and TRBJ1-2 gives the full variable domain: SQTIHQWPATLVQPVGSPLSLECTVEGTSNPNLYWYRQAAGRGLQLLFYSVGIGQISSEVPQNLSASRPQDRQFILSSKKLLLSDSGFYLCAWSVSLSDGYTFGSGTRLTVV.

For the CDR3, the DNA is TGTGCCAGCAGCCCCCCCCTCGGCCGCGAGGGGACAGATACGCAGTATTTT. Residues: CASSPPLGREGTDTQYF. This chain connects TRBV7-2 to TRBJ2-3; D may match TRBD1 or TRBD2 (5 bases each). CDR1 is SGHTA and CDR2 is FQGNSA in the germline V gene. This CDR3 has 17 amino acids. V was cut by 5 bases and J by 3 bases, with 21 bases left in between.

This clonotype was picked up many times. V and J are TRBV29-1 and TRBJ1-2; tentatively, D is TRBD1 (5 bases). CDR3 size: 14 residues. The V end lost 0 bases, the J end lost 7 bases, and 15 bases lay between the germline ends. Looked up from germline, CDR1 is SQVTM and CDR2 is ANQGSEA. CDR3: CSVEDREGLGGYTF. Written as DNA, the CDR3 is TGCAGCGTTGAAGATCGTGAGGGGCTAGGTGGCTACACCTTC.

This clonotype came up many times. J is TRBJ1-1 and V is TRBV28; the D gene is possibly TRBD1 (5 bases). The germline V gene has CDR1 MDHEN and CDR2 SYDVKM. This CDR3 region has 14 residues. V shed 6 bases and J shed 5 bases, with 16 bases lying between them. The DNA of the CDR3 is TGTGCCAGCAGCCCCCAGAGGGAGGGGACTGAAGCTTTCTTT. Translated: CASSPQREGTEAFF.

The chain employs TRBV19 and TRBJ1-2, with D unclear. Per germline, CDR1 LNHDA and CDR2 SQIVND (reference sequence). CDR3 size: 14 residues. Trimming pared 5 bases from V and 4 bases from J, leaving 14 bases between. The CDR3 sequence: CASSSGVQVYGYTF. The DNA for the CDR3 is TGTGCCAGTAGTTCCGGGGTCCAGGTCTATGGCTACACCTTC. Complete variable domain (other parts from reference TRBV19 and TRBJ1-2): DGGITQSPKYLFRKEGQNVTLSCEQNLNHDAMYWYRQDPGQGLRLIYYSQIVNDFQKGDIAEGYSVSREKKESFPLTVTSAQKNPTAFYLCASSSGVQVYGYTFGSGTRLTVV.

This clonotype showed up just once. The rearrangement joins TRBV5-1 to TRBJ1-1; D unresolved. Looked up from germline, CDR1 is SGHRS and CDR2 is YFSETQ. The CDR3 contains 15 residues. V was pared by 1 base and J by 2 bases, with 12 bases between. For the CDR3, the DNA is TGCGCCAGCAGCTTGCTAGAGGGCAAAAACACTGAAGCTTTCTTT. It translates to CASSLLEGKNTEAFF.

In this sample, this clonotype turned up a few times. V is TRBV6-5 and J is TRBJ2-7; D might be TRBD2 (6 bases). Trimming shortened V by 2 bases and J by 2 bases, and 10 bases separated the two germline ends. In germline, CDR1 is MNHEY, CDR2 SVGAGI. This CDR3 is 14 amino acids long. The CDR3 protein is CASSYGRQAYEQYF. Here the CDR3 DNA reads TGTGCCAGCAGTTACGGGAGGCAGGCCTACGAGCAGTACTTC.

The V and J genes are TRBV20-1 and TRBJ1-2, with D uncertain. This CDR3 comprises 12 residues. V lost 5 bases to trimming and J lost 4 bases, with 11 bases between them. Germline V gene sequence: CDR1 DFQATT, CDR2 SNEGSKA (reference sequence). The CDR3 nucleotides read TGCAGTGCTGTAACAGTGACCTATGGCTACACCTTC. Translating it yields CSAVTVTYGYTF.

This sequence joins TRBV6-1 and TRBJ2-5; 14 nucleotides line up with TRBD2. Per the germline V gene, CDR1 is MNHNS and CDR2 is SASEGT. The junction had 8 bases not matched to a gene; V was cut back by 5 bases and J by 0 bases. The CDR3 contains 18 residues. CDR3 protein: CASSQGLAGGVYQETQYF. CDR3 DNA sequence: TGTGCCAGCAGTCAAGGACTAGCGGGGGGTGTGTACCAAGAGACCCAGTACTTC.

Notes on this clonotype: Since a much larger clone is just one base distant, this may be a read error. The V and J genes are TRBV28 and TRBJ1-1; D is unclear. There are 14 residues in the CDR3. Germline values: CDR1 MDHEN, CDR2 SYDVKM. The CDR3 reads CASNLPSVGAEAFF. CDR3 DNA sequence: TGTGCCAGCAATTTACCCTCAGTAGGCGCTGAAGCTTTCTTT. Full variable domain (remainder filled in from reference TRBV28 and TRBJ1-1): DVKVTQSSRYLVKRTGEKVFLECVQDMDHENMFWYRQDPGLGLRLIYFSYDVKMKEKGDIPEGYSVSREKKERFSLILESASTNQTSMYLCASNLPSVGAEAFFGQGTRLTVV.

This clonotype was seen ten or more times. This chain connects TRBV7-8 to TRBJ1-5; D remains unclear. The CDR3 extends over 16 amino acids. Per the germline V gene, CDR1 is SGHVS and CDR2 is FQNEAQ. Deletions cut 5 bases from V and 2 bases from J, with 16 bases between. This chain's CDR3 is CASSPGPWSGNQPQHF. The CDR3, as DNA: TGTGCCAGCAGCCCTGGACCCTGGAGTGGCAATCAGCCCCAGCATTTT.

In its sample, this clonotype was seen many times. The CDR3 sequence: CSVVTPAPSEAFF. CDR3 bases: TGCAGCGTTGTAACCCCGGCCCCCTCTGAAGCTTTCTTT. This chain connects TRBV29-1 to TRBJ1-1; D gene ambiguous. CDR1 SQVTM and CDR2 ANQGSEA come from the germline V gene. The CDR3 runs to 13 residues. V was cut by 4 bases and J by 6 bases, with 15 bases left in between.